These T cell receptor beta chains were read from a single sample in a study of T-cell memory formation after mild COVID-19. Each CDR3 protein gets one entry after TCRdb re-called the 5' RACE reads with MiXCR. The data contain a few hundred thousand distinct CDR3 sequences, 15% to 20% of them singletons. Material for sequencing was PBMCs or a T cell subset sorted from them (not recorded which). These receptors all come from a young man who had mild COVID-19 (a few samples of this study predate the infection). Cell type and time point are not known. Each CDR3 is given with its conserved first and last residue. The order of the fields is CDR3 protein, CDR3 DNA, D gene, clone size, V gene, J gene. D genes are given only for firm matches. Size is stated for part of the rows, as once, few or many counts, or as a class when the clone is expanded.

CASSTGTPRYNEQFF,TGTGCCAGCAGCACCGGGACACCTCGGTACAATGAGCAGTTCTTC,NA,few,TRBV5-5,TRBJ2-1
CASSPLDSSARGTYEQYF,TGTGCCAGCAGTCCCCTGGACAGCTCAGCCAGGGGGACCTACGAGCAGTACTTC,TRBD1,NA,TRBV27,TRBJ2-7
CASSQDGEKLFF,TGCGCCAGCAGCCAAGATGGTGAAAAACTGTTTTTT,NA,few,TRBV4-1,TRBJ1-4
CSSFLAGGPYEQYF,TGCAGTAGTTTCCTAGCGGGGGGGCCGTACGAGCAGTACTTC,TRBD2,NA,TRBV20-1,TRBJ2-7
CASSTPRRGLRRGEKLFF,TGTGCCAGCAGCACTCCCCGGCGAGGATTGAGGAGGGGGGAAAAACTGTTTTTT,NA,NA,TRBV11-2,TRBJ1-4
CASSFPPDPLKTEAFF,TGTGCCAGCAGCTTCCCCCCTGACCCATTAAAGACTGAAGCTTTCTTT,NA,few,TRBV13,TRBJ1-1
CASSLEAGLVAFF,TGTGCCAGCAGTTTAGAGGCCGGACTAGTGGCGTTCTTC,TRBD2,NA,TRBV12-3/TRBV12-4,TRBJ2-1
CASSPEGGREKLFF,TGTGCCAGCAGCCCAGAGGGGGGGAGAGAAAAACTGTTTTTT,NA,NA,TRBV7-2,TRBJ1-4
CASSLAGQYTGELFF,TGTGCCAGCAGTTTAGCGGGACAGTACACCGGGGAGCTGTTTTTT,TRBD1,many,TRBV12-3/TRBV12-4,TRBJ2-2
CATSDPNTPDTQYF,TGTGCCACCAGTGATCCCAACACCCCAGATACGCAGTATTTT,NA,NA,TRBV24-1,TRBJ2-3
CASSGRDIQETQYF,TGTGCCAGCAGCGGCCGGGACATCCAAGAGACCCAGTACTTC,NA,many,TRBV5-4,TRBJ2-5
CASSRAEGIGEKLFF,TGTGCCAGCAGCCGGGCGGAGGGGATTGGTGAAAAACTGTTTTTT,NA,few,TRBV7-2,TRBJ1-4
CASSPRGGEYYGYTF,TGTGCCAGCAGCCCGCGCGGGGGCGAGTATTATGGCTACACCTTC,NA,NA,TRBV7-2,TRBJ1-2
CASSKTSLGETQYF,TGTGCCAGCAGCAAGACTAGCCTGGGAGAGACCCAGTACTTC,TRBD2,NA,TRBV9,TRBJ2-5
CASSLEDGRGMFF,TGCGCCAGCAGCTTGGAGGACGGCCGAGGGATGTTTTTT,NA,few,TRBV5-1,TRBJ1-4
CSVEDRAGLGWTQYF,TGCAGCGTTGAAGATAGGGCGGGCCTCGGGTGGACCCAGTACTTC,NA,few,TRBV29-1,TRBJ2-5
CAIGRANTGELFF,TGTGCCATCGGCAGGGCGAACACCGGGGAGCTGTTTTTT,NA,NA,TRBV10-3,TRBJ2-2
CASSLFGGTEAFF,TGTGCCAGCAGCTTATTTGGAGGCACTGAAGCTTTCTTT,NA,NA,TRBV7-8,TRBJ1-1
CASSREGRQSPLHF,TGTGCCAGCAGTCGAGAGGGGAGGCAATCACCCCTCCACTTT,NA,few,TRBV12-3/TRBV12-4,TRBJ1-6
CSSSSRDRGRDEQYF,TGTTCCAGCAGCTCCCGGGACAGGGGCAGGGACGAGCAGTACTTC,TRBD1,once,TRBV7-2,TRBJ2-7
CASSLDSSGELFF,TGTGCCAGCAGCTTGGATAGTTCCGGGGAGCTGTTTTTT,NA,few,TRBV5-6,TRBJ2-2
CASSQVGNEQFF,TGCGCCAGCAGCCAAGTTGGAAATGAGCAGTTCTTC,NA,many,TRBV4-3,TRBJ2-1
CASSQVGGETEAFF,TGCGCCAGCAGCCAAGTGGGGGGGGAGACTGAAGCTTTCTTT,NA,NA,TRBV4-3,TRBJ1-1
CACAWSGTLTEAFF,TGTGCCTGCGCCTGGTCCGGGACCCTCACTGAAGCTTTCTTT,NA,NA,TRBV30,TRBJ1-1
CASSSGPQGYYNEQFF,TGTGCCAGCAGCTCCGGCCCCCAGGGGTACTACAATGAGCAGTTCTTC,NA,NA,TRBV7-9,TRBJ2-1
CASRAGRTNSPLHF,TGTGCCTCCCGAGCCGGCAGAACTAATTCACCCCTCCACTTT,NA,many,TRBV11-2,TRBJ1-6
CASSSGRPNTEAFF,TGTGCCAGCAGCTCAGGACGGCCGAACACTGAAGCTTTCTTT,NA,few,TRBV7-6,TRBJ1-1
CASSFLGGGAEAFF,TGTGCCAGCAGTTTTTTGGGTGGGGGGGCTGAAGCTTTCTTT,NA,NA,TRBV27,TRBJ1-1
CASSTTSAGELFF,TGTGCCAGCAGCACAACTAGCGCCGGGGAGCTGTTTTTT,TRBD2,NA,TRBV3-1,TRBJ2-2
CASSPPSFETQYF,TGTGCCAGCTCACCACCATCGTTTGAGACCCAGTACTTC,NA,NA,TRBV18,TRBJ2-5
CASSQDGLVREQFF,TGCGCCAGCAGCCAAGATGGCTTGGTTAGAGAGCAGTTCTTC,NA,NA,TRBV4-3,TRBJ2-1
CASSPPLAGGGDTQYF,TGTGCCAGCTCACCACCCCTAGCGGGGGGAGGTGATACGCAGTATTTT,TRBD2,NA,TRBV18,TRBJ2-3
CASTDSATNEKLFF,TGTGCCAGCACCGACAGTGCAACTAATGAAAAACTGTTTTTT,NA,few,TRBV6-2/TRBV6-3,TRBJ1-4
CASSWQEGDEQYF,TGTGCCAGCAGTTGGCAGGAGGGGGACGAGCAGTACTTC,NA,NA,TRBV27,TRBJ2-7
CASSAHVKGNEQFF,TGTGCCAGCAGTGCCCACGTAAAGGGCAATGAGCAGTTCTTC,NA,few,TRBV6-1,TRBJ2-1
CASSYSWTGSKNTEAFF,TGTGCCAGCAGTTACTCGTGGACAGGGAGTAAGAACACTGAAGCTTTCTTT,TRBD1,few,TRBV6-2/TRBV6-3,TRBJ1-1
CASSQDQGYGYTF,TGTGCCAGCAGCCAAGATCAAGGTTATGGCTACACCTTC,NA,NA,TRBV14,TRBJ1-2
CASSQGEVREAEATDTQYF,TGTGCCAGCAGCCAAGGCGAGGTCAGGGAGGCCGAAGCGACAGATACGCAGTATTTT,NA,few,TRBV4-2,TRBJ2-3
CASSIGDRYYGYTF,TGTGCCAGTAGTATAGGGGACAGGTACTATGGCTACACCTTC,TRBD1,few,TRBV19,TRBJ1-2
CASSQTLTSGAYEQYF,TGCGCCAGCAGCCAAACCCTGACTAGCGGGGCCTACGAGCAGTACTTC,TRBD2,few,TRBV4-3,TRBJ2-7